The sequence of this T cell receptor (beta chain) was determined in a study of blood T cell repertoires in COVID-19. Across the study: The samples span acute and convalescent COVID-19 from the United States, Italy and Spain. PBMCs, B-cell-depleted T cells, or T cells provided the cDNA or gDNA that made up the material.

Original methodology: Amplification from reference gene primers served as the basis for estimated nucleated cell counts. Profiled with immunoSEQ multiplex PCR; TCRdb holds only in-frame clones, not every one. V, J and clone size derive from that table, while D and trimming were established from the DNA sequence. The sample has approximately 220,000 clones, about four fifths seen once; the top ten hold under 3%. The V and J ends lost 0 bases and 4 bases respectively, with 13 bases between them. CDR1 and CDR2 from the germline V gene are SGHRS and YFSETQ. There are 15 residues in the CDR3. The J gene is TRBJ2-5, the V gene TRBV5-1; unclear D gene. This sequence was found in a woman aged 40 to 50 with active or convalescent COVID-19. Sequenced input: peripheral blood. In DNA, the CDR3 is TGCGCCAGCAGCTTGGGATCTGCGCGAGGAGAGACCCAGTACTTC. Protein: CASSLGSARGETQYF.